The 27 T cell receptor beta chains reported below all come from one sample, sequenced in a study of T cells in Graves' hyperthyroidism and ophthalmopathy. TCR beta CDR3 sequences were amplified from RNA transcripts. An initial round of RT-PCR targeting the TCR CDR3 relied on the HTBI primer set. TCRdb re-called the multiplex PCR reads with MiXCR, one entry per CDR3 protein. Of around 350,000 distinct CDR3 sequences listed, about 17% are singletons. Sequencing was done on a sample of blood. The source is a woman aged 30 to 39 with Graves' hyperthyroidism that later progressed to Graves' ophthalmopathy.

This clonotype was seen more than once but under ten times. The chain employs TRBV5-5 and TRBJ1-6, with a possible D match to TRBD1 (5 bases). CDR1 is SGHKS and CDR2 is YYEKEE in the germline V gene (reference sequence). The CDR3 loop spans 19 amino acids. V lost 4 bases and J 3 bases, leaving 23 bases between the germline ends. CDR3 DNA sequence: TGTGCCAGCAGCCCCTCCCGTACAGGCCACCAAAGCTATAATTCACCCCTCCACTTT. It is translated as CASSPSRTGHQSYNSPLHF.

The chain uses TRBV28 and TRBJ1-5, with 7 nucleotides matching TRBD1. The J segment lost 0 bases and the V segment lost 6 bases, leaving 17 bases of the junction unmatched. The germline V gene has CDR1 MDHEN and CDR2 SYDVKM. The CDR3 is made up of 19 amino acids. The CDR3 spells CASSLRQGHGLYSNQPQHF. For the CDR3, the DNA is TGTGCCAGCAGCCTCCGACAGGGACATGGGCTTTATAGCAATCAGCCCCAGCATTTT.

The chain links TRBV6-1 to TRBJ2-3; TRBD2 matches 7 bases. V trimming: 8 bases; J trimming: 1 base; junction bases outside the gene matches: 9. CDR3 size: 15 residues. CDR1 is MNHNS and CDR2 is SASEGT in the germline V gene. The CDR3: CASRGLGRGTDTQYF. For the CDR3, the DNA is TGTGCCAGCCGTGGTCTAGGGAGGGGCACAGATACGCAGTATTTT.

This clonotype has ten or more counts. The J gene is TRBJ2-2, the V gene TRBV2; D perhaps matches TRBD2 (5 bases). The CDR3 contains 15 residues. Trimming took 8 bases from V and 6 from J, leaving 19 bases between them. The germline gives CDR1 SNHLY, CDR2 FYNNEI. The CDR3 DNA reads as TGTGCCAGCGCGGGCGCTAAGGAAGTCCCCGGGGAGCTGTTTTTT. It encodes CASAGAKEVPGELFF.

V and J are TRBV6-2 or TRBV6-3 and TRBJ2-7, with no clear D. The CDR3 runs 15 residues. Deletions cut 5 bases from V and 3 bases from J, with 17 bases between. Germline CDR1 is MNHEY and CDR2 is SVGEGT. The CDR3 DNA reads as TGTGCCAGCAGTCTTAGGGCACCCTCAGTCTACGAGCAGTACTTC. The encoded protein is CASSLRAPSVYEQYF.

The chain carries TRBV29-1 and TRBJ2-1, with D unresolved. Trimming cost V 5 bases and J 8 bases, with 13 bases left between them. This CDR3 contains 12 residues. Germline V gene sequence: CDR1 SQVTM, CDR2 ANQGSEA. The CDR3 loop is CSVFIIAYEQFF. CDR3 sequence (DNA): TGCAGCGTTTTCATTATAGCATATGAGCAGTTCTTC.

This clonotype has a count of ten or more. The chain recombines TRBV29-1 with TRBJ2-1, with a tentative D call TRBD2 (5 bases). Trimming removed 0 bases from V and 4 bases from J, with 22 bases in between. This CDR3 spans 18 amino acids. CDR1 and CDR2 from the germline V gene are SQVTM and ANQGSEA. The CDR3 coding sequence is TGCAGCGTTGAAGATCAATTGGGCAGAGGGCCATGGTACAATGAGCAGTTCTTC. It specifies CSVEDQLGRGPWYNEQFF.

This chain links TRBV5-1 with TRBJ2-7; D assignment may be TRBD1 or TRBD2 (5 bases each). V lost 0 bases and J 6 bases, leaving 16 bases between the germline ends. The V gene's germline CDR1 is SGHRS and CDR2 YFSETQ. The CDR3 has 15 residues. CDR3 DNA sequence: TGCGCCAGCAGCTTGGGTCCGGCAGGGAGAGGCGAGCAGTACTTC. This sequence encodes CASSLGPAGRGEQYF.

The table lists this clonotype with many counts. Here the CDR3 reads CASSLVIGVSGTSGSTDTQYF. The DNA of the CDR3 is TGTGCCAGCAGCTTAGTCATAGGGGTGTCCGGGACTAGCGGGAGCACAGATACGCAGTATTTT. The gene calls are TRBV7-2 and TRBJ2-3; 12 nucleotides line up with TRBD2. The germline gives CDR1 SGHTA, CDR2 FQGNSA. After removal of 1 base from V and 0 bases from J, the junction contained 14 bases not matched to a gene. The CDR3 has 21 residues.

The genes are TRBV4-2 and TRBJ2-7; D is unclear. Trimming stripped 0 bases from V and 2 bases from J, with 11 bases between. The CDR3 spans 15 residues. Germline CDR1 reads LGHNA; CDR2 reads YNFKEQ. The CDR3 DNA reads TGTGCCAGCAGCCAAGATGTAGCCAAGCCCTACGAGCAGTACTTC. Its translation is CASSQDVAKPYEQYF.

This clonotype appeared many times. CDR3 DNA: TGTGCCAGCAGCTTCGCGGGAGAGGGGAATGAGCAGTTCTTC. It codes for CASSFAGEGNEQFF. The chain is built from TRBV11-3 and TRBJ2-1; 7 nucleotides agree with TRBD2. Per germline, CDR1 SGHNT and CDR2 YENEEA. CDR3 length equals 14 residues. The junction had 6 bases not matched to a gene; V was cut back by 3 bases and J by 7 bases.

This sequence joins TRBV19 and TRBJ1-6; no firm D call. This CDR3 has 12 residues. Looked up from germline, CDR1 is LNHDA and CDR2 is SQIVND (reference sequence). V lost 8 bases to trimming and J lost 10 bases, with 12 bases between them. The CDR3 here is CASGFERSPLHF. The CDR3 coding sequence is TGTGCCAGTGGTTTCGAACGATCACCCCTCCACTTT.

This clonotype came up many times. The J gene is TRBJ2-6, the V gene TRBV28; TRBD1 aligns across 7 bases. J lost 0 bases, V lost 6 bases, and 8 bases had no gene match. The CDR3 runs 17 residues. Germline V gene lookup returns CDR1 MDHEN and CDR2 SYDVKM. The CDR3: CASSPGTVSSGANVLTF. CDR3 nucleotide sequence: TGTGCCAGCAGCCCCGGGACAGTGAGCTCTGGGGCCAACGTCCTGACTTTC. The complete variable domain, with remaining parts taken from reference TRBV28 and TRBJ2-6, reads DVKVTQSSRYLVKRTGEKVFLECVQDMDHENMFWYRQDPGLGLRLIYFSYDVKMKEKGDIPEGYSVSREKKERFSLILESASTNQTSMYLCASSPGTVSSGANVLTFGAGSRLTVL.

A few counts support this clonotype. The V gene is TRBV19, the J gene TRBJ2-1; D is unresolved. The germline gives CDR1 LNHDA, CDR2 SQIVND (reference sequence). The V and J ends lost 8 bases and 2 bases respectively, with 19 bases between them. The CDR3 spans 16 residues. The CDR3 region is CASGFIGVSPYNEQFF. For the CDR3, the DNA is TGTGCCAGTGGTTTTATTGGTGTGAGTCCCTACAATGAGCAGTTCTTC.

There are many counts of this clonotype. V and J are TRBV12-3 or TRBV12-4 and TRBJ2-7; D not certain. This CDR3 region has 16 residues. V was clipped by 0 bases and J by 0 bases, with 12 bases between them. This CDR3 reads CASSLATDSISYEQYF. The CDR3, as DNA: TGTGCCAGCAGTTTAGCTACCGATTCAATCTCCTACGAGCAGTACTTC.

This clonotype has ten or more counts. The chain uses TRBV20-1 and TRBJ2-3; D remains unclear. The CDR3 is made up of 16 amino acids. Germline loops: CDR1 DFQATT, CDR2 SNEGSKA (reference sequence). Trimming took off 4 bases at V and 1 base at J, with 18 bases between the two ends. The DNA for the CDR3 is TGCAGTGCTACCGACCTACAGAGAAGGGGCACAGATACGCAGTATTTT. Protein sequence: CSATDLQRRGTDTQYF.

The chain employs TRBV2 and TRBJ1-5; D possibly corresponds to TRBD1 (6 bases). Germline lookup yields CDR1 SNHLY and CDR2 FYNNEI. The CDR3 contains 18 residues. Trimming left V 6 bases short and J 0 bases short, with 21 bases between. As DNA, the CDR3 is TGTGCCAGCAGCGGGGACACCCCGAGGGAATATAGCAATCAGCCCCAGCATTTT. It codes for CASSGDTPREYSNQPQHF. Based on the CDR3 plus reference TRBV2 and TRBJ1-5, the full variable domain is EPEVTQTPSHQVTQMGQEVILRCVPISNHLYFYWYRQILGQKVEFLVSFYNNEISEKSEIFDDQFSVERPDGSNFTLKIRSTKLEDSAMYFCASSGDTPREYSNQPQHFGDGTRLSIL.

This clonotype was counted at least ten times. The chain combines TRBV7-9 with TRBJ2-7; D unresolved. Trimming stripped 3 bases from V and 0 bases from J, with 12 bases between. This CDR3 spans 15 amino acids. The germline gives CDR1 SEHNR, CDR2 FQNEAQ (reference sequence). In DNA, the CDR3 is TGTGCCAGCAGCTTCTCTCCGGGCGGCTCCTACGAGCAGTACTTC. Protein product: CASSFSPGGSYEQYF.

The table lists this clonotype with a few counts. V usage is TRBV29-1 and J usage is TRBJ2-4; perhaps TRBD1 as D (6 bases). The CDR3 runs to 13 residues. The germline V gene encodes CDR1 SQVTM and CDR2 ANQGSEA. The V and J ends lost 4 bases and 2 bases respectively, with 9 bases between them. In DNA, the CDR3 is TGCAGCGTTGGGACAGCAACCAAAAACATTCAGTACTTC. Encoded protein: CSVGTATKNIQYF.

This clonotype was seen repeatedly, ten times or more. The chain uses TRBV6-1 and TRBJ2-3; TRBD2 matches at 12 bases. V lost 2 bases to trimming and J lost 4 bases; unmatched junction nucleotides: 1. The CDR3 extends over 15 amino acids. Germline CDR1 and CDR2: MNHNS and SASEGT. CDR3 in amino acids: CASSESSGGADTQYF. As DNA, the CDR3 is TGTGCCAGCAGTGAATCTAGCGGGGGGGCAGATACGCAGTATTTT.

This clonotype was seen many times. The V call is TRBV27, the J call TRBJ2-2; 8 nucleotides match TRBD2. Trimming removed 6 bases from V and 4 bases from J; junction bases left unmatched: 4. CDR1 is MNHEY, CDR2 SMNVEV, per germline (reference sequence). CDR3 size: 14 residues. Here the CDR3 reads CASRSGGGTGELFF. Written as DNA, the CDR3 is TGTGCCAGCAGGTCCGGGGGGGGCACCGGGGAGCTGTTTTTT.

This chain joins TRBV5-5 and TRBJ2-1; 8 positions match TRBD2. Germline V gene sequence: CDR1 SGHKS, CDR2 YYEKEE (reference sequence). The CDR3 sequence is 18 residues long. V shed 3 bases and J 3 bases; nucleotides not matched to a gene: 14. The CDR3 spells CASSSPEVAGRFYNEQFF. DNA of the CDR3: TGTGCCAGCAGCTCCCCGGAGGTAGCGGGACGGTTCTACAATGAGCAGTTCTTC.

This clonotype was recorded at least ten times. The CDR3 sequence: CASSSLLGSGETQYF. CDR3 sequence (DNA): TGTGCCAGCAGTTCACTCCTCGGTAGCGGAGAGACCCAGTACTTC. The chain couples TRBV11-2 to TRBJ2-5; D may be TRBD2 (6 bases). Trimming shortened V by 6 bases and J by 4 bases, and 18 bases separated the two germline ends. The CDR3 runs to 15 residues. Germline V gene data show CDR1 as SGHAT and CDR2 as FQNNGV.

At least ten counts were recorded for this clonotype. The gene calls are TRBV5-1 and TRBJ2-2, with 10 positions matching TRBD1. This CDR3 comprises 15 residues. J gave up 6 bases and V 4 bases, and 6 bases lay outside the gene matches. Looked up from germline, CDR1 is SGHRS and CDR2 is YFSETQ. As DNA, the CDR3 is TGCGCCAGCAGCGCGGGACAGGGGTATCCCGGGGAGCTGTTTTTT. It is translated as CASSAGQGYPGELFF.

This clonotype appeared a few times. This CDR3 reads CASSPTHGTAGANVLTF. The DNA of the CDR3 is TGTGCCAGTAGTCCAACCCACGGGACAGCTGGGGCCAACGTCCTGACTTTC. V gene TRBV19 combines with J gene TRBJ2-6; 7 nucleotides match TRBD1. Per the germline V gene, CDR1 is LNHDA and CDR2 is SQIVND (reference sequence). The CDR3 is 17 amino acids. The J segment lost 2 bases and the V segment lost 5 bases, leaving 9 bases of the junction unmatched. Filled out from reference TRBV19 and TRBJ2-6, the complete variable domain reads DGGITQSPKYLFRKEGQNVTLSCEQNLNHDAMYWYRQDPGQGLRLIYYSQIVNDFQKGDIAEGYSVSREKKESFPLTVTSAQKNPTAFYLCASSPTHGTAGANVLTFGAGSRLTVL.

This clonotype was observed many times. The DNA of the CDR3 is TGTGCCAGCAGTTCGGCCCCTGATCAGGGGGCGATTCTAGGATCACCCCTCCACTTT. The encoded protein is CASSSAPDQGAILGSPLHF. V gene TRBV12-3 or TRBV12-4 combines with J gene TRBJ1-6; 8 bases are shared with TRBD1. The CDR3 has 19 residues. V shed 4 bases and J 10 bases; nucleotides not matched to a gene: 21.

This clonotype has a handful of counts. The chain uses TRBV28 and TRBJ1-2; 10 bases map to TRBD1. CDR1 is MDHEN and CDR2 is SYDVKM in the germline V gene. The CDR3 length is 14 residues. J gave up 5 bases and V 5 bases, and 5 bases lay outside the gene matches. This CDR3 reads CASSLPGQGYGYTF. As DNA, the CDR3 is TGTGCCAGCAGTCTACCGGGACAGGGGTATGGCTACACCTTC.